This T cell receptor beta chain emerged from a study of T-cell reconstitution after alpha-beta-depleted transplantation in children. Library preparation (for TCRbeta) was performed with unique molecular identifiers. From the PCR reads, TCRdb called clonotypes with MiXCR, one entry per CDR3 protein. The table includes about 350,000 distinct CDR3 sequences, about 14% detected once. The receptor comes from a human donor who donated a stem cell graft to a child with Fanconi anemia. The specimen comprised PBMCs, sampled from the stem cell graft.

CDR3 sequence reads: CSVDPGQGPETQYF. The CDR3 DNA follows: TGCAGCGTTGATCCGGGACAGGGCCCAGAGACCCAGTACTTC. The chain carries TRBV29-1 and TRBJ2-5; 9 nucleotides line up with TRBD1. CDR3 length: 14 residues. V lost 3 bases and J lost 4; bases outside the gene matches: 6. The germline CDR1 and CDR2 sequences are SQVTM and ANQGSEA.